This T cell receptor beta chain was found in a study of blood T cells in healthy people across ages. Then a second PCR, running about 7 to 11 cycles, was carried out with a sample-barcoded 5' primer and a J-beta primer mix. TCRdb called the 5' RACE reads again in MiXCR, with one record for every CDR3 protein. The sample holds 540,000 or so distinct CDR3 sequences, more than 20% seen once. Between the trimmed V and J ends, which lost 0 bases and 0 bases, there was a span of 11 bases. This CDR3 comprises 16 residues. The V gene's germline CDR1 is MGHRA and CDR2 YSYEKL. These data also formed part of another study, on T cells of mothers and their children. As that study records: Per child, approximately 2.9 million TCR beta CDR3 reads were obtained, against over 9 million per mother.

The clonotype originates from a boy between 10 and 17 years old in good health. This chain uses TRBV4-1 with TRBJ1-1; no clear D. Sequenced input: blood. The CDR3 here is CASSQEARQLNTEAFF. CDR3 bases: TGCGCCAGCAGCCAAGAGGCAAGGCAGTTGAACACTGAAGCTTTCTTT.